This TCR beta chain originates from a study of regulatory T cells in long-lasting Graves disease. Looked up from germline, CDR1 is SGHAT and CDR2 is FQNNGV. The CDR3 runs 15 residues. Trimming removed 9 bases from V and 9 bases from J; junction bases left unmatched: 19. Time point given: newly diagnosed GD, antithyroid drugs for less than 3 months. RNA extracted from PBMCs served as the sequencing template. CDR3-region Arm-PCR and iRepertoire HTBI primers produced the TCR beta libraries. TCRdb re-derived calls from the multiplex PCR reads in MiXCR, one entry per CDR3 protein. The sample carries approximately 400,000 distinct CDR3 sequences, about 15% recorded once. This clonotype has at least ten counts. Separately, the same data were catalogued under a study of T cells in Graves' hyperthyroidism and ophthalmopathy. That paper adds: First-round RT-PCR targeting the TCR CDR3 was performed with the HTBI primer set.

V and J are TRBV11-2 and TRBJ2-5; 7 positions agree with TRBD1. The receptor's source is a woman aged 30 to 39 with Graves disease. Material: peripheral blood mononuclear cells (PBMCs), obtained at new diagnosis, from a patient treated with antithyroid drugs. This CDR3 reads CASHFPGTAGGPQYF. In DNA, the CDR3 is TGTGCCAGTCACTTCCCCGGGACAGCAGGAGGTCCCCAGTACTTC.